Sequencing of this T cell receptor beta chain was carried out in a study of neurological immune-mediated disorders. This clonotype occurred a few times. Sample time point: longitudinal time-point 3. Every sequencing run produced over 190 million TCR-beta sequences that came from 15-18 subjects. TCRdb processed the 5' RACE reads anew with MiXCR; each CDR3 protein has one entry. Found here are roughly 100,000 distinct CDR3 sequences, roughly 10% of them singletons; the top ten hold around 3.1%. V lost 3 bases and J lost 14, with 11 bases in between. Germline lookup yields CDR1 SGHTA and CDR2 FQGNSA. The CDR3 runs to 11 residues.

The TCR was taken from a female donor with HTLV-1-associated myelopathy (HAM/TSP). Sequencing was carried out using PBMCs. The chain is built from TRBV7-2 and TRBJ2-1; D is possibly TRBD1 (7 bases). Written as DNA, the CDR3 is TGTGCCAGCAGCTTGACAGGGAGGAAGTTCTTC. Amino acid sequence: CASSLTGRKFF. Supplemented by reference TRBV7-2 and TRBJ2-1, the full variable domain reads GAGVSQSPSNKVTEKGKDVELRCDPISGHTALYWYRQSLGQGLEFLIYFQGNSAPDKSGLPSDRFSAERTGGSVSTLTIQRTQQEDSAVYLCASSLTGRKFFGPGTRLTVL.